The text below deals with one T cell receptor (beta chain). Its antigen remains unknown. All the people who gave samples were healthy bone marrow donors. These data are taken from a study of cytomegalovirus exposure and HLA in healthy donors. V dropped 4 bases and J dropped 0 bases, with 12 bases sitting between them. This CDR3 spans 15 amino acids. Germline-derived CDR1 and CDR2 are SGHAT and FQDESV (reference sequence). Notes on the study in general: Researchers catalogued about 150 TCR beta chains as cytomegalovirus-associated. DRB1 showed the most TCR associations and HLA-C the fewest in a later analysis, as rates varied by HLA locus.

The study ran its PCR with 60 Vbeta and 13 Jbeta primers. Generated by immunoSEQ multiplex PCR, the TCRdb table keeps only in-frame clones and is missing some. The sample consists of roughly 120,000 clones, around 74% of them appearing once. This sequence originates from a woman aged 18-30 years in good health and CMV-seronegative. Sequencing used PBMCs. This chain uses TRBV11-1 with TRBJ1-1; no clear D gene. The CDR3 coding sequence is TGTGCCAGCAGCTGGGCCGTTACAGTGAACACTGAAGCTTTCTTT. This encodes CASSWAVTVNTEAFF.